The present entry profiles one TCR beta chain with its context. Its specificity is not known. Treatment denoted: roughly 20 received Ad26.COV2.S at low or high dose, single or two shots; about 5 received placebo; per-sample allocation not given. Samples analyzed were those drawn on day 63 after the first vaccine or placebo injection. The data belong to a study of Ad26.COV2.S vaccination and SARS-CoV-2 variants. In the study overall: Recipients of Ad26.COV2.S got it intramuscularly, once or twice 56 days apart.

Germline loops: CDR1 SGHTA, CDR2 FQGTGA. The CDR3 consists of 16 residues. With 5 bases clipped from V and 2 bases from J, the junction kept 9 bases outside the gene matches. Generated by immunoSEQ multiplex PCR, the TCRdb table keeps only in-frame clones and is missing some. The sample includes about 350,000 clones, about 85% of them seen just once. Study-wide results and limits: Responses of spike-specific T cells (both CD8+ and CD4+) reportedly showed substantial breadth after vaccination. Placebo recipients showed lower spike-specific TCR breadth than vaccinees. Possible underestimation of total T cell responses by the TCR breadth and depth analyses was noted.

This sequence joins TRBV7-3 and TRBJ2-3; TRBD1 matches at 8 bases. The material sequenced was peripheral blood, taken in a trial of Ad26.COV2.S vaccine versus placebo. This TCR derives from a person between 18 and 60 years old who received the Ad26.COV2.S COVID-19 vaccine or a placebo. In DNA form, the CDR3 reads TGTGCCAGCAGCCCGACAGGGGCTATACTCACAGATACGCAGTATTTT. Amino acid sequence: CASSPTGAILTDTQYF.